The 21 T cell receptor beta chains presented below share a single source sample, sequenced in a study of cytomegalovirus exposure and HLA in healthy donors. With 60 Vbeta and 13 Jbeta primers, the PCR was carried out. Libraries were prepared by immunoSEQ multiplex PCR; TCRdb keeps only in-frame clonotypes and omits some of them. The sample has some 180,000 clones, around 77% seen once. The specimen sequenced was PBMCs. All receptors come from a woman in her twenties or thirties in good health and CMV-seronegative.

V usage is TRBV5-1 and J usage is TRBJ1-3, with 8 bases that match TRBD1. The CDR3 has 15 residues. Germline trimming cut 4 bases from V and 2 bases from J; bases unmatched to any gene: 5. In germline, CDR1 is SGHRS, CDR2 YFSETQ. This chain's CDR3 is CASSLSDRAGNTIYF. Here the CDR3 DNA reads TGCGCCAGCAGCCTTTCGGACAGGGCTGGAAACACCATATATTTT.

This clone has a handful of counts. V is TRBV14 and J is TRBJ1-2; no clear D. V dropped 2 bases and J dropped 0 bases, with 7 bases sitting between them. Looked up from germline, CDR1 is SGHDN and CDR2 is FVKESK. This CDR3 has 14 residues. The CDR3, as DNA: TGTGCCAGCAGCCAATTCGCGACTAACTATGGCTACACCTTC. As protein: CASSQFATNYGYTF.

The gene calls are TRBV10-3 and TRBJ1-5, with D possibly being TRBD1 (5 bases). The CDR3 has 15 amino acids. Germline loops: CDR1 ENHRY, CDR2 SYGVKD. The V end lost 2 bases, the J end lost 3 bases, and 11 bases lay between the germline ends. Here the CDR3 reads CAISEGHDFNQPQHF. The CDR3 nucleotides are TGTGCCATCAGTGAGGGACACGATTTCAATCAGCCCCAGCATTTT.

This chain links TRBV5-1 with TRBJ2-3; 8 bases map to TRBD2. The CDR3 spans 19 residues. V dropped 0 bases and J dropped 4; count of bases not matched to a gene: 16. In germline, CDR1 is SGHRS, CDR2 YFSETQ. The chain's CDR3 is CASSLDFFEERESADTQYF. The CDR3 DNA reads TGCGCCAGCAGCTTGGACTTTTTCGAGGAGCGGGAGTCAGCAGATACGCAGTATTTT. Based on the CDR3 plus reference TRBV5-1 and TRBJ2-3, the full variable domain is KAGVTQTPRYLIKTRGQQVTLSCSPISGHRSVSWYQQTPGQGLQFLFEYFSETQRNKGNFPGRFSGRQFSNSRSEMNVSTLELGDSALYLCASSLDFFEERESADTQYFGPGTRLTVL.

About this clone itself: Sequence at one end of the junction differs from germline and may be a read error. The J gene is TRBJ2-2, the V gene TRBV7-3; no clear D. Germline CDR1 is SGHTA and CDR2 is FQGTGA. This CDR3 comprises 12 residues. CDR3 region: CSSSLPSGELFF. As DNA, the CDR3 is TGTTCCAGCAGCTTACCATCCGGGGAGCTGTTTTTT.

The genes are TRBV5-1 and TRBJ2-5; TRBD2 matches 9 bases. The end of the DNA fits TRBJ2-7 better, so the J call may be wrong. The CDR3 totals 14 residues. The germline gives CDR1 SGHRS, CDR2 YFSETQ. CDR3 sequence (DNA): TGCGCCAGTAAGCTGGCGGGAGGGTCCGGCGAGCAGTACTTC. Protein product: CASKLAGGSGEQYF.

The V and J genes are TRBV6-1 and TRBJ2-7; D is uncertain. CDR1 is MNHNS, CDR2 SASEGT, per germline. The CDR3 has 13 amino acids. V was pared by 10 bases and J by 2 bases, with 15 bases between. The CDR3 DNA reads TGTGCCACCACCCCCCAGGCCCCCTACGAGCAGTACTTC. Protein: CATTPQAPYEQYF.

The V and J genes are TRBV19 and TRBJ2-2; 11 bases are a match to TRBD1. The CDR3 is 16 residues long. CDR1 is LNHDA, CDR2 SQIVND, per germline (reference sequence). The trim removed 4 bases at V and 2 bases at J, leaving 3 bases unmatched. The CDR3 reads CASSRTGGGNTGELFF. The CDR3, as DNA: TGTGCCAGTAGTAGGACAGGGGGCGGTAACACCGGGGAGCTGTTTTTT.

The chain links TRBV11-2 to TRBJ1-2, with D perhaps matching TRBD1 (6 bases). CDR1 is SGHAT and CDR2 is FQNNGV in the germline V gene. Trimming left V 1 base short and J 2 bases short, with 11 bases between. The CDR3 runs 15 residues. The DNA of the CDR3 is TGTGCCAGCAGCTTAGGTCGGGGGGCGAACTATGGCTACACCTTC. Protein product: CASSLGRGANYGYTF.

This sequence joins TRBV18 and TRBJ2-3; 7 bases are a match to TRBD1. V shed 3 bases and J 3 bases; nucleotides not matched to a gene: 12. This CDR3 contains 17 residues. Germline lookup yields CDR1 KGHSH and CDR2 LQKENI. CDR3 region: CASSPTGNPRVTDTQYF. The CDR3 DNA reads TGTGCCAGCTCACCGACAGGGAATCCTCGGGTGACAGATACGCAGTATTTT.

The CDR3 here is CASTPRAGDGETQYF. As DNA, the CDR3 is TGTGCCAGTACCCCCCGAGCGGGAGACGGAGAGACCCAGTACTTC. This chain joins TRBV19 and TRBJ2-5; 8 nucleotides align to TRBD2. The germline CDR1 and CDR2 sequences are LNHDA and SQIVND (reference sequence). The CDR3 length is 15 residues. V shed 7 bases, J shed 4 bases, and the junction held 11 bases outside the gene matches.

As for this clone: The sample has other DNA sequences that encode this CDR3 too. The V and J genes are TRBV7-9 and TRBJ2-5, with 7 bases identical to TRBD2. This CDR3 region has 13 residues. Trimming removed 0 bases from V and 5 bases from J; junction bases left unmatched: 0. Per the germline V gene, CDR1 is SEHNR and CDR2 is FQNEAQ (reference sequence). Here the CDR3 reads CASSLAGGETQYF. DNA for the CDR3: TGTGCCAGCAGCTTAGCGGGGGGGGAGACCCAGTACTTC.

The chain joins TRBV6-6 to TRBJ1-2, with a possible D match to TRBD1 (6 bases). Germline V CDR1 and CDR2: MNHNY, SVGAGI (reference sequence). The germline V and J ends were trimmed by 6 bases and 3 bases, with 8 bases remaining between them. There are 12 residues in the CDR3. The CDR3 reads CASSPGDYGYTF. CDR3 in DNA: TGTGCCAGCAGCCCAGGGGACTATGGCTACACCTTC.

The count of this clone is one. The chain joins TRBV5-8 to TRBJ1-5, with 7 nucleotides matching TRBD1. CDR3 length equals 16 residues. V lost 4 bases to trimming and J lost 5 bases; unmatched junction nucleotides: 12. Germline V CDR1 and CDR2: SGHTS, YDEGEE. This CDR3 reads CASSPPRQGRDQPQHF. The CDR3 nucleotides are TGTGCCAGCAGCCCTCCGAGACAGGGTAGGGATCAGCCCCAGCATTTT. The variable domain in full, completed from reference TRBV5-8 and TRBJ1-5, reads EAGVTQSPTHLIKTRGQQATLRCSPISGHTSVYWYQQALGLGLQFLLWYDEGEERNRGNFPPRFSGRQFPNYSSELNVNALELEDSALYLCASSPPRQGRDQPQHFGDGTRLSIL.

The chain is built from TRBV6-1 and TRBJ1-5, with 11 bases matching TRBD1. Unmatched junction bases numbered 2, after V lost 6 bases and J lost 7 bases. The CDR3 covers 13 residues. Per the germline V gene, CDR1 is MNHNS and CDR2 is SASEGT. The CDR3 here is CASSRDRGQPQHF. Written as DNA, the CDR3 is TGTGCCAGCAGCCGGGACAGGGGGCAGCCCCAGCATTTT.

This sequence joins TRBV28 and TRBJ2-7; the match to TRBD2 covers 15 bases. CDR1 MDHEN and CDR2 SYDVKM come from the germline V gene. J gave up 1 base and V 2 bases, and 12 bases lay outside the gene matches. This CDR3 has 20 residues. The CDR3 nucleotides are TGTGCCAGCAGTTTACGACGTACCGGGACTAGCGGGAGGCTATCCTACGAGCAGTACTTC. It codes for CASSLRRTGTSGRLSYEQYF.

The chain couples TRBV30 to TRBJ2-1; possibly TRBD1 for D (5 bases). V lost 1 base and J lost 10, with 11 bases in between. Germline V lookup: CDR1 GTSNPN, CDR2 SVGIG (reference sequence). The CDR3 is 12 residues long. CDR3 DNA sequence: TGTGCCTGGAGTGGCAGGGCCGGGGAGCAGTTCTTC. Protein: CAWSGRAGEQFF.

The chain links TRBV2 to TRBJ2-3; TRBD2 matches 8 bases. The CDR3 sequence is 15 residues long. The V and J ends lost 3 bases and 4 bases, in that order; junction bases with no gene match: 6. Germline V gene sequence: CDR1 SNHLY, CDR2 FYNNEI. The CDR3 DNA reads TGTGCCAGCAGTGAGAGGAGCGGGAGCCCAGATACGCAGTATTTT. This codes for CASSERSGSPDTQYF. Combining the CDR3 with reference TRBV2 and TRBJ2-3 gives the whole variable domain EPEVTQTPSHQVTQMGQEVILRCVPISNHLYFYWYRQILGQKVEFLVSFYNNEISEKSEIFDDQFSVERPDGSNFTLKIRSTKLEDSAMYFCASSERSGSPDTQYFGPGTRLTVL.

CDR3 coding DNA: TGTGCCAGCAGTTACTCCCCGGGGTATGGCTACACCTTC. Translating gives CASSYSPGYGYTF. The chain couples TRBV6-5 to TRBJ1-2; unclear D gene. V lost 0 bases and J 5 bases, leaving 7 bases between the germline ends. Germline-derived CDR1 and CDR2 are MNHEY and SVGAGI. There are 13 residues in the CDR3.

V gene TRBV4-1 combines with J gene TRBJ1-2, with D possibly being TRBD1 (5 bases). The CDR3 is made up of 14 amino acids. The germline V and J ends were trimmed by 0 bases and 5 bases, with 10 bases remaining between them. CDR1 and CDR2 (germline): MGHRA, YSYEKL. The DNA for the CDR3 is TGCGCCAGCAGCCAAGATCCAGGGACTTATGGCTACACCTTC. Translated: CASSQDPGTYGYTF.

Points on this clone: This sample includes further DNA sequences coding for the same CDR3. The rearrangement uses TRBV5-6 and TRBJ2-7; 10 bases fit TRBD1. Germline V gene data show CDR1 as SGHDT and CDR2 as YYEEEE. This CDR3 region has 14 residues. J gave up 2 bases and V 2 bases, and 1 base lay outside the gene matches. The CDR3 protein is CASSFGTGAYEQYF. The DNA for the CDR3 is TGTGCCAGCAGCTTCGGGACAGGGGCCTACGAGCAGTACTTC.